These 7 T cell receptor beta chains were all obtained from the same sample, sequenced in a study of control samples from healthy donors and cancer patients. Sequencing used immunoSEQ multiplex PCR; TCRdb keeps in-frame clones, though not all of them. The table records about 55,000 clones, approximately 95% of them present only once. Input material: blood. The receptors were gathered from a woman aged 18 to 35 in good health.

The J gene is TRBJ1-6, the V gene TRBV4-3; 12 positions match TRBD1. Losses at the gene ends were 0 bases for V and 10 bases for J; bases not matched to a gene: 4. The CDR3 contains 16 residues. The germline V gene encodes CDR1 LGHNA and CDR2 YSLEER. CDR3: CASSQDQGTGGSPLHF. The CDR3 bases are TGCGCCAGCAGCCAAGATCAGGGGACAGGGGGCTCACCCCTCCACTTT.

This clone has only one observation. CDR3 sequence (DNA): TGTGCCAGCAGGCCCGACAGATTTAATGAAAAACTGTTTTTT. It specifies CASRPDRFNEKLFF. The rearrangement links TRBV6-5 to TRBJ1-4, with D possibly TRBD1 on 5 matching bases. The germline V gene has CDR1 MNHEY and CDR2 SVGAGI. This CDR3 has 14 amino acids. The V gene lost 6 bases and the J gene lost 4 bases, with 12 bases spanning the gap.

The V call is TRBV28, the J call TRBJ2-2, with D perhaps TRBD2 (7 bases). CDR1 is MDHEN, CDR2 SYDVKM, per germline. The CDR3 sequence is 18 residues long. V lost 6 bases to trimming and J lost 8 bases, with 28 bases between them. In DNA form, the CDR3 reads TGTGCCAGCAGCCCCCGAGGGGGGGCCGGGAAAAGACCAGGGGAGCTGTTTTTT. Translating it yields CASSPRGGAGKRPGELFF.

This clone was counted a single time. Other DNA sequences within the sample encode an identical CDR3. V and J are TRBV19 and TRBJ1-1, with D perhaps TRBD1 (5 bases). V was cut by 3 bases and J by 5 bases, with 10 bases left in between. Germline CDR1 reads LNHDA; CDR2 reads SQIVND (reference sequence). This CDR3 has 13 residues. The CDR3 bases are TGTGCCAGTAGTATTCTAGGGGCTACTGAAGCTTTCTTT. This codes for CASSILGATEAFF.

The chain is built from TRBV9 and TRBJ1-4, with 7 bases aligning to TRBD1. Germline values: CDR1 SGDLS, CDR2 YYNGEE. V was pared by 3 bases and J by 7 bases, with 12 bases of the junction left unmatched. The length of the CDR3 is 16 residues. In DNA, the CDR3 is TGTGCCAGCAGCGAGGGACAGACTAGTGGGATTGAAAAACTGTTTTTT. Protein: CASSEGQTSGIEKLFF.

The CDR3 sequence: CASSPGFQYGTEAFF. CDR3 in DNA: TGTGCCAGCTCACCAGGGTTCCAGTATGGCACTGAAGCTTTCTTT. The chain recombines TRBV18 with TRBJ1-1; D call uncertain. Germline CDR1 reads KGHSH; CDR2 reads LQKENI. V lost 2 bases to trimming and J lost 4 bases, with 14 bases between them. The CDR3 runs to 15 residues.

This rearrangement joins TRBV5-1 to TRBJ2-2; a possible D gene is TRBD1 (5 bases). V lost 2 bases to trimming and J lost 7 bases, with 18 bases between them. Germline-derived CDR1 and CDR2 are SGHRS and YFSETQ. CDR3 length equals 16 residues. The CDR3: CASSLGDSKFHGELFF. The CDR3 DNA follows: TGCGCCAGCAGCTTAGGTGACAGTAAATTCCACGGGGAGCTGTTTTTT.